The source of this TCR beta chain is a study of shared clonotypes between healthy human individuals. The naive CD8 fraction comprised CD45RO-negative cells positively selected for CCR7 and excluded terminally differentiated effector memory CD45RA+ cells. This clone was seen just once. Generated by immunoSEQ multiplex PCR, the TCRdb table keeps only in-frame clones and is missing some. Here the sample spans approximately 810,000 clones, around 93% being singletons. V lost 5 bases, J lost 9 bases, and 5 bases stayed unmatched. Looked up from germline, CDR1 is SGHTS and CDR2 is YDEGEE. CDR3 size: 12 residues.

The chain uses TRBV5-8 and TRBJ1-1; TRBD1 aligns across 9 bases. The specimen sequenced was naive CD8+ T cells sorted from blood. The receptor was derived from a man aged 30 to 45 in good health. In DNA form, the CDR3 reads TGTGCCAGCAGGAGGGGGACAGGGAAAGCTTTCTTT. Translated: CASRRGTGKAFF.